This T cell receptor (beta chain) was recovered during a study of cytomegalovirus exposure and HLA in healthy donors. With 60 Vbeta and 13 Jbeta primers, the PCR was carried out. Some clones are missing from TCRdb's copy, which holds only in-frame ones; the method was immunoSEQ multiplex PCR. The sample carries under 200,000 clones, almost 85% recorded once. Trimming took 1 base from V and 4 from J, leaving 8 bases between them. From germline, CDR1 is LNHNV and CDR2 YYDKDF (reference sequence). The CDR3 runs 13 residues. The TCR comes from a woman in her forties or fifties in good health and CMV-seronegative. The chain has TRBV15 and TRBJ2-7, with D tentatively TRBD2 (5 bases). What was sequenced was PBMCs. DNA for the CDR3: TGTGCCACCAGCAGAGCCTCGGGATACGAGCAGTACTTC. Protein product: CATSRASGYEQYF. Variable domain in full (rest from reference TRBV15 and TRBJ2-7): DAMVIQNPRYQVTQFGKPVTLSCSQTLNHNVMYWYQQKSSQAPKLLFHYYDKDFNNEADTPDNFQSRRPNTSFCFLDIRSPGLGDTAMYLCATSRASGYEQYFGPGTRLTVT.